A selection of T cell receptor beta chains follows, all from one sample in a study of blood T cells in healthy people across ages. TCRdb used MiXCR to reprocess the 5' RACE reads, holding one entry per CDR3 protein. The repertoire holds 760,000 or so distinct CDR3 sequences, more than 20% seen once, with 9.4% in the top ten. The sample also formed part of further work on T cells of mothers and their children.

The material sequenced was blood. The receptors stem from a boy aged 5 to 17 in good health. Each CDR3 is given without its conserved first and last residue. The order of the fields is V gene, J gene, CDR3 protein.

V: TRBV6-1
J: TRBJ1-4
CDR3: ASNNRGTDEKLF

V: TRBV20-1
J: TRBJ1-2
CDR3: SETRDTQNYGYT

V: TRBV9
J: TRBJ2-5
CDR3: ASSVVDQETQY

V: TRBV7-7
J: NA
CDR3: ASSVDRYNEQF

V: TRBV12-5
J: TRBJ1-5
CDR3: ASGLVGRQPQH

V: TRBV20-1
J: TRBJ2-7
CDR3: SARDRLAGGYEQY

V: TRBV12-5
J: NA
CDR3: ASGIEGLTAEQF

V: TRBV7-9
J: TRBJ2-5
CDR3: ASSFGTGWAPETQY

V: TRBV29-1
J: TRBJ2-4
CDR3: SVEIDMGGDIQY

V: TRBV7-8
J: NA
CDR3: ASSWMGTTYEQY

V: TRBV5-1
J: TRBJ1-4
CDR3: ASSTGQPDRWNEKLF

V: TRBV7-2
J: NA
CDR3: ASSLGGSIYEQY

V: TRBV18
J: TRBJ1-5
CDR3: ASSPEGGYQPQH

V: TRBV13
J: TRBJ1-2
CDR3: ASSLEDLQDYGYT

V: TRBV3-1
J: TRBJ1-2
CDR3: ASSQGDIYGYT

V: TRBV12-3/TRBV12-4
J: TRBJ2-7
CDR3: ASSLWGGYEQY

V: TRBV10-3
J: TRBJ2-3
CDR3: AISGTDRGDTQY